The 23 T cell receptor beta chains below come from one sample, sequenced in a study of shared clonotypes between healthy human individuals. Using immunoSEQ multiplex PCR, the repertoire was profiled, and TCRdb retains in-frame clones only, with some absent. The table lists about 1.5 million clones, under 99% of them singletons. The sequenced sample consisted of naive CD4+ T cells sorted from blood. Specified subset: CD45RA+ positively selected. The receptors come from a man aged 25 to 40 in good health.

The V and J genes are TRBV5-1 and TRBJ2-3; D uncertain. With 1 base removed from V and 1 base from J, the gap between germline ends came to 7 bases. This CDR3 has 14 residues. CDR1 and CDR2 from the germline V gene are SGHRS and YFSETQ. CDR3 bases: TGCGCCAGCAGCTTGTTAAGGGGCACAGATACGCAGTATTTT. This codes for CASSLLRGTDTQYF.

The J gene is TRBJ2-1, the V gene TRBV5-1; D remains ambiguous. CDR1 and CDR2 from the germline V gene are SGHRS and YFSETQ. Trimming cost V 5 bases and J 0 bases, with 12 bases left between them. This CDR3 comprises 15 residues. The CDR3 DNA follows: TGCGCCAGCAGTCAAGAGAGGACCTCCTACAATGAGCAGTTCTTC. Translated: CASSQERTSYNEQFF.

The J gene is TRBJ2-7, the V gene TRBV2, with 11 bases matching TRBD2. The V segment lost 5 bases and the J segment 3 bases; nucleotides outside the gene matches: 6. The CDR3 sequence is 15 residues long. Per germline, CDR1 SNHLY and CDR2 FYNNEI. CDR3 nucleotide sequence: TGTGCCAGCAGTACTAGCGGGAGTTCACGCTACGAGCAGTACTTC. This codes for CASSTSGSSRYEQYF.

The chain couples TRBV5-1 to TRBJ2-2; tentatively, D is TRBD1 (6 bases). V lost 9 bases to trimming and J lost 2 bases, with 14 bases between them. CDR1 is SGHRS and CDR2 is YFSETQ in the germline V gene. CDR3 length: 14 amino acids. The CDR3 nucleotides read TGCGCCACCTCCCGGACAGTTAACACCGGGGAGCTGTTTTTT. This sequence encodes CATSRTVNTGELFF.

The genes are TRBV5-1 and TRBJ2-3; the D gene is possibly TRBD1 (5 bases). The CDR3 runs to 13 residues. Trimming left V 4 bases short and J 9 bases short, with 15 bases between. The V gene's germline CDR1 is SGHRS and CDR2 YFSETQ. Here the CDR3 DNA reads TGCGCCAGCAGCGTGATGGGGCGGCGCACGCAGTATTTT. Translated, it gives CASSVMGRRTQYF.

This sequence joins TRBV19 and TRBJ2-5; 11 nucleotides match TRBD1. The CDR3 loop spans 15 amino acids. Trimming took 5 bases from V and 4 from J; bases not matched to a gene: 6. CDR1 is LNHDA, CDR2 SQIVND, per germline (reference sequence). The CDR3 nucleotides read TGTGCCAGTAGTCCTCGGACAGGGGGCCTAGAGACCCAGTACTTC. Translating gives CASSPRTGGLETQYF.

This chain uses TRBV4-3 with TRBJ2-3, with D uncertain. V lost 2 bases and J 2 bases, leaving 8 bases between the germline ends. The CDR3 has 14 residues. Per the germline V gene, CDR1 is LGHNA and CDR2 is YSLEER. CDR3 DNA sequence: TGCGCCAGCAGCCAACATCGGCTCACAGATACGCAGTATTTT. It encodes CASSQHRLTDTQYF.

The chain is built from TRBV7-9 and TRBJ2-3, with D possibly being TRBD1 or TRBD2 (6 bases each). Germline V gene lookup returns CDR1 SEHNR and CDR2 FQNEAQ (reference sequence). The CDR3 is made up of 10 amino acids. CDR3 nucleotides: TGTGCGGGGGGCTCAGATACGCAGTATTTT. Its protein product is CAGGSDTQYF.

This chain links TRBV10-3 with TRBJ2-3; the match to TRBD1 covers 8 bases. CDR1 ENHRY and CDR2 SYGVKD come from the germline V gene. J lost 3 bases, V lost 6 bases, and 5 bases had no gene match. The CDR3 has 14 amino acids. The CDR3 here is CAISRTGTTDTQYF. In nucleotides, the CDR3 is TGTGCCATCAGCCGGACAGGGACAACAGATACGCAGTATTTT.

As to this clone: Other DNA sequences in this sample translate to the same CDR3. The chain combines TRBV29-1 with TRBJ2-1; weak D call: TRBD2 (6 bases). CDR1 is SQVTM, CDR2 ANQGSEA, per germline. Trimming removed 4 bases at V and 6 bases at J, with 10 bases between. The CDR3 is 12 residues long. DNA for the CDR3: TGCAGCGTTGCCGGGGGAGGCAATGAGCAGTTCTTC. It codes for CSVAGGGNEQFF.

This sequence joins TRBV4-1 and TRBJ2-1; D ambiguous. CDR1 MGHRA and CDR2 YSYEKL come from the germline V gene. Trimming stripped 3 bases from V and 3 bases from J, with 12 bases between. The CDR3 totals 15 residues. The CDR3 DNA is TGCGCCAGCAGCCAGGGCCAATCGGTCTACAATGAGCAGTTCTTC. Translating it yields CASSQGQSVYNEQFF.

The chain has TRBV5-1 and TRBJ2-2; no reliable D call. CDR1 is SGHRS and CDR2 is YFSETQ in the germline V gene. The CDR3 runs 15 residues. V was trimmed by 4 bases and J by 2 bases, leaving 12 bases between them. This CDR3 is CASSPTPLNTGELFF. The CDR3, as DNA: TGCGCCAGCAGCCCAACACCGTTAAACACCGGGGAGCTGTTTTTT.

The chain links TRBV28 to TRBJ1-5, with a tentative D call TRBD1 (6 bases). Germline loops: CDR1 MDHEN, CDR2 SYDVKM. Trimming cost V 8 bases and J 0 bases, with 14 bases left between them. This CDR3 has 15 amino acids. The CDR3 DNA follows: TGTGCCAGCCGGACAGTGACTTATAGCAATCAGCCCCAGCATTTT. Translating gives CASRTVTYSNQPQHF.

The V gene is TRBV5-1, the J gene TRBJ2-7; D gene unclear. V was shortened by 4 bases and J by 1 base, with 9 bases between the two germline ends. In germline, CDR1 is SGHRS, CDR2 YFSETQ. This CDR3 region has 13 residues. The chain's CDR3 is CASSPEGSYEQYF. Here the CDR3 DNA reads TGCGCCAGCAGCCCAGAAGGGTCCTACGAGCAGTACTTC.

The chain has TRBV29-1 and TRBJ2-5; D possibly matches TRBD1 or TRBD2 (5 bases each). The germline CDR1 and CDR2 sequences are SQVTM and ANQGSEA. V was shortened by 4 bases and J by 0 bases, with 18 bases between the two germline ends. The CDR3 contains 16 residues. The CDR3 DNA sequence: TGCAGCGTTGCGAGGGGTTTGGCAGCGTACCAAGAGACCCAGTACTTC. This gives the protein CSVARGLAAYQETQYF. Combining the CDR3 with reference TRBV29-1 and TRBJ2-5 gives the whole variable domain SAVISQKPSRDICQRGTSLTIQCQVDSQVTMMFWYRQQPGQSLTLIATANQGSEATYESGFVIDKFPISRPNLTFSTLTVSNMSPEDSSIYLCSVARGLAAYQETQYFGPGTRLLVL.

The V gene is TRBV7-9, the J gene TRBJ2-7; 10 bases align to TRBD2. J gave up 6 bases and V 4 bases, and 9 bases lay outside the gene matches. The CDR3 is 15 amino acids. CDR1 is SEHNR and CDR2 is FQNEAQ in the germline V gene (reference sequence). The CDR3 sequence: CASSSGAGGSSEQYF. The CDR3 bases are TGTGCCAGCAGCTCAGGAGCGGGAGGGTCTTCCGAGCAGTACTTC.

The chain joins TRBV11-3 to TRBJ1-3; D is ambiguous. Trimming removed 0 bases from V and 2 bases from J, with 11 bases in between. Germline-derived CDR1 and CDR2 are SGHNT and YENEEA. The CDR3 loop spans 16 amino acids. The CDR3 DNA sequence: TGTGCCAGCAGCTTAGATGGGAGGACCCCTGGAAACACCATATATTTT. This sequence encodes CASSLDGRTPGNTIYF.

This chain joins TRBV5-5 and TRBJ2-7; TRBD2 matches at 12 bases. From germline, CDR1 is SGHKS and CDR2 YYEKEE (reference sequence). The CDR3 is made up of 16 amino acids. The trim removed 1 base at V and 4 bases at J, leaving 6 bases unmatched. The CDR3 loop reads CASSLSLLAGGYEQYF. CDR3 coding DNA: TGTGCCAGCAGCTTGTCATTGCTAGCGGGAGGGTACGAGCAGTACTTC.

The chain has TRBV14 and TRBJ2-7; 7 nucleotides match TRBD2. The ends lost 0 bases at V and 11 bases at J; junction bases unmatched: 7. The CDR3 covers 13 residues. Germline assignment: CDR1 SGHDN and CDR2 FVKESK. The CDR3 region has the DNA TGTGCCAGCAGCCAAGATCGCGGGAGTAGAAAGTACTTC. Translated: CASSQDRGSRKYF.

The chain links TRBV9 to TRBJ2-3, with D hard to call. This CDR3 has 16 residues. The V end was cut by 0 bases, the J end by 2 bases, with 13 bases between. Germline assignment: CDR1 SGDLS and CDR2 YYNGEE. Here the CDR3 reads CASSVGGRADTDTQYF. CDR3 coding DNA: TGTGCCAGCAGCGTAGGAGGTAGGGCGGACACAGATACGCAGTATTTT.

This clone was found once. The chain is built from TRBV10-3 and TRBJ2-2; 7 bases match TRBD1. Germline CDR1 is ENHRY and CDR2 is SYGVKD. This CDR3 spans 15 amino acids. The V segment lost 6 bases and the J segment 1 base; nucleotides outside the gene matches: 5. The CDR3 DNA follows: TGTGCCATCAGAGGGACAGCCCAGAACACCGGGGAGCTGTTTTTT. Amino acids: CAIRGTAQNTGELFF.

The V gene is TRBV11-2, the J gene TRBJ2-1, with 10 bases lining up with TRBD2. The germline V gene encodes CDR1 SGHAT and CDR2 FQNNGV. Trimming took 1 base from V and 6 from J; bases not matched to a gene: 6. The CDR3 runs 16 residues. Here the CDR3 DNA reads TGTGCCAGCAGCTTAGGTCTAGCGGGAGTTGGCAATGAGCAGTTCTTC. It is translated as CASSLGLAGVGNEQFF.

V is TRBV30 and J is TRBJ1-1; 7 bases align to TRBD1. CDR1 is GTSNPN, CDR2 SVGIG, per germline (reference sequence). The CDR3 has 12 amino acids. V trimming: 4 bases; J trimming: 9 bases; junction bases outside the gene matches: 8. The CDR3 DNA is TGTGCCTGGACCCAGGGGGGTGGCAAAGCTTTCTTT. Its protein product is CAWTQGGGKAFF.